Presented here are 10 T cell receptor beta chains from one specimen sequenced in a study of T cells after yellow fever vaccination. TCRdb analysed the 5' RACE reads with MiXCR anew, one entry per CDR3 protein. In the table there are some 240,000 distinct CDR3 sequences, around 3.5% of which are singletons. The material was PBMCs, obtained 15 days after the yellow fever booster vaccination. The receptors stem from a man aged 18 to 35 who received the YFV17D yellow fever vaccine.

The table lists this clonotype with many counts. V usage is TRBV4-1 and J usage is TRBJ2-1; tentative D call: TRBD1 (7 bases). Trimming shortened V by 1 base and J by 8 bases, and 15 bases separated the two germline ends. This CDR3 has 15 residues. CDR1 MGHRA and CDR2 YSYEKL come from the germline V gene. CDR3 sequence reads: CASSQVWQGGDEQFF. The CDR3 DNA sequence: TGCGCCAGCAGCCAAGTTTGGCAGGGGGGTGATGAGCAGTTCTTC.

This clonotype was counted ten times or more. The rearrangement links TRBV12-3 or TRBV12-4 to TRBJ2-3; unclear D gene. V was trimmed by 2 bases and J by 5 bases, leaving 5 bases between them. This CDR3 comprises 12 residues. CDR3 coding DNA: TGTGCCAGCAGTTTACAGATAGATACGCAGTATTTT. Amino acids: CASSLQIDTQYF.

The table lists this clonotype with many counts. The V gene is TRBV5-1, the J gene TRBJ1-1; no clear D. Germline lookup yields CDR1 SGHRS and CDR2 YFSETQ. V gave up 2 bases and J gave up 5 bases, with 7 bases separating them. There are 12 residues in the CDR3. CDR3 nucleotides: TGCGCCAGCAGCTTACCGGCAACTGAAGCTTTCTTT. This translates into CASSLPATEAFF. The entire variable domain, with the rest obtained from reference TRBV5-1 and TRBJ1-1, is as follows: KAGVTQTPRYLIKTRGQQVTLSCSPISGHRSVSWYQQTPGQGLQFLFEYFSETQRNKGNFPGRFSGRQFSNSRSEMNVSTLELGDSALYLCASSLPATEAFFGQGTRLTVV.

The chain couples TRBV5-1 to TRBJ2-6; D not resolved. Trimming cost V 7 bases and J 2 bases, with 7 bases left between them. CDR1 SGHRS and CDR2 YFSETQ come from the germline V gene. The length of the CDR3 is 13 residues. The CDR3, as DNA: TGCGCCAGCTCGATCCCTGGGGCCAACGTCCTGACTTTC. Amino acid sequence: CASSIPGANVLTF.

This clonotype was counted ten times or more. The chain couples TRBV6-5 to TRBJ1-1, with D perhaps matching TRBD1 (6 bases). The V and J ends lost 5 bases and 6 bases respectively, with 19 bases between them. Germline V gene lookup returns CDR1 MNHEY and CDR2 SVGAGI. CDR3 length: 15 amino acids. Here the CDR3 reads CASSGPQGKVPEAFF. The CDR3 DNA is TGTGCCAGCAGTGGGCCACAGGGCAAGGTCCCTGAAGCTTTCTTT.

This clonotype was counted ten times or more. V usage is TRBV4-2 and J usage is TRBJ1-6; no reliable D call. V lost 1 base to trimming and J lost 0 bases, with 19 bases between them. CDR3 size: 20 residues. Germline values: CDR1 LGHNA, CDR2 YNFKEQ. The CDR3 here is CASSQGQVVAMGSYNSPLHF. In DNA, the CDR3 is TGTGCCAGCAGCCAAGGTCAGGTGGTCGCGATGGGCTCCTATAATTCACCCCTCCACTTT.

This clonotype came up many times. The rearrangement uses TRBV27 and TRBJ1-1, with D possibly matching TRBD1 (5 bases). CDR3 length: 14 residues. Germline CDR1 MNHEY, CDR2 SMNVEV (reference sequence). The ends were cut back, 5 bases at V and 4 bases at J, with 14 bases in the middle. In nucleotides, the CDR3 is TGTGCCAGCAGTCCCTGGACTGGGGGCACTGAAGCTTTCTTT. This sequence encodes CASSPWTGGTEAFF.

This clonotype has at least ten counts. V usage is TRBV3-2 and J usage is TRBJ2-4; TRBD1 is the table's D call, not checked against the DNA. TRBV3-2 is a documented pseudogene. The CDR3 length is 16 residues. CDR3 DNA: TGTGCCAGCAGCCAAGGGGGGTTCGGGTGGAAAAACATTCAGTACTTC. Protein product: CASSQGGFGWKNIQYF.

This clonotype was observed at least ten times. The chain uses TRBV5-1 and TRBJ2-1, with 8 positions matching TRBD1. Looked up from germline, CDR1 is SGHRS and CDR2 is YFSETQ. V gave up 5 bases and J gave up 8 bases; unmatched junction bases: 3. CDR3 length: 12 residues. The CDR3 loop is CASSPQGDEQFF. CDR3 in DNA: TGCGCCAGCAGTCCACAGGGGGATGAGCAGTTCTTC.

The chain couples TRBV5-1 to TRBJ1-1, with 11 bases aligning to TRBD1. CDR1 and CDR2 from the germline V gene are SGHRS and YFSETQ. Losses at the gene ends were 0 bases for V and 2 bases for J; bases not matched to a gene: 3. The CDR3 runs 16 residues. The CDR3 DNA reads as TGCGCCAGCAGCTTGGCGGACAGGGGGCCCAACACTGAAGCTTTCTTT. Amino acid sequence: CASSLADRGPNTEAFF.